This TCR beta chain is from a study of blood T cell repertoires in COVID-19. Looking at the study overall: The samples span acute and convalescent COVID-19 from the United States, Italy and Spain.

The CDR3 consists of 15 residues. The germline V gene has CDR1 SGHRS and CDR2 YFSETQ. The ends were cut back, 4 bases at V and 2 bases at J, with 15 bases in the middle. Original processing notes: Reference gene primer amplification gave nucleated cell count estimates. The method was immunoSEQ multiplex PCR; TCRdb's version includes in-frame clones alone and lacks a portion of them. D and trimming were read from the DNA, whereas the V and J calls and clone size are those reported in that table. The sample consists of a few hundred thousand clones, 88% of them appearing once. The specimen was peripheral blood. The TCR was taken from a woman aged 45-59 years with active or convalescent COVID-19. V gene TRBV5-1 combines with J gene TRBJ2-5, with a weak D call TRBD1 (5 bases). The CDR3 here is CASSLHQGLQETQYF. The CDR3 DNA follows: TGCGCCAGCAGCCTCCACCAGGGTCTGCAAGAGACCCAGTACTTC.